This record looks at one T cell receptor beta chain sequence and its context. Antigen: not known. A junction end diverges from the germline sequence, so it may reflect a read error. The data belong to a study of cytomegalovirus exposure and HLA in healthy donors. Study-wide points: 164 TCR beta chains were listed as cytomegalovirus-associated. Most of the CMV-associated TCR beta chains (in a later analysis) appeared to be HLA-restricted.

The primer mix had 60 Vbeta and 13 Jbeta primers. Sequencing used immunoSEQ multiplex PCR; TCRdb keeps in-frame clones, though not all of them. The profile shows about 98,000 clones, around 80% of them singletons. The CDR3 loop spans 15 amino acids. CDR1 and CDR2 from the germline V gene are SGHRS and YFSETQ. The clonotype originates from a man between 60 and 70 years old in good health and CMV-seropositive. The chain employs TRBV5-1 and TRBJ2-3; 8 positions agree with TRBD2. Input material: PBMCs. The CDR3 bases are TGCGCCAGCAGTTTGGGAGCGGGGGCCACAGATACGCAGTATTTT. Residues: CASSLGAGATDTQYF.